These T cell receptor beta chains were read from a single sample in a study of T cell responses to AZD1222 COVID-19 vaccine. Repertoires were generated with immunoSEQ multiplex PCR, while TCRdb's copy carries only in-frame clones and drops some. The sample lists some 130,000 clones; around nine tenths were seen once. The specimen was peripheral blood, collected on day 0 of AZD1222 vaccination. These receptors all stem from an adult in good health. Each CDR3 is given with its conserved first and last residue. Fields, in order: V gene, clone size, D gene, J gene, CDR3 protein, CDR3 DNA. A D gene is named only where the DNA matches it firmly. Not every row has a clone size; where given, it reads once, few, many or a size class.

V: TRBV7-8; size: .; D: TRBD2; J: TRBJ2-2; CDR3: CASSLELAGATNTGELFF; DNA: TGTGCCAGCAGCTTAGAGTTAGCGGGGGCTACGAACACCGGGGAGCTGTTTTTT
V: TRBV7-2; size: .; D: TRBD2; J: TRBJ2-3; CDR3: CASSPLAGGTPDTQYF; DNA: TGTGCCAGCAGCCCACTAGCGGGGGGTACGCCAGATACGCAGTATTTT
V: TRBV9; size: .; D: TRBD1; J: TRBJ1-4; CDR3: CASSVGLPGTGLVINEKLFF; DNA: TGTGCCAGCAGCGTCGGCCTACCCGGGACAGGGTTGGTTATCAATGAAAAACTGTTTTTT
V: TRBV19; size: .; D: TRBD1; J: TRBJ2-6; CDR3: CATSRGPTGGKIGANVLTF; DNA: TGTGCCACCTCCCGGGGACCTACAGGGGGCAAGATTGGGGCCAACGTCCTGACTTTC
V: TRBV28; size: .; D: .; J: TRBJ1-1; CDR3: CASSLRGARNTEAFF; DNA: TGTGCCAGCAGTTTACGGGGGGCGCGGAACACTGAAGCTTTCTTT
V: TRBV18; size: .; D: .; J: TRBJ2-1; CDR3: CASSPSHTDEQFF; DNA: TGTGCCAGCTCACCATCTCATACGGATGAGCAGTTCTTC
V: TRBV30; size: .; D: TRBD2; J: TRBJ2-2; CDR3: CAWNQIAGGPGELFF; DNA: TGTGCCTGGAACCAGATAGCGGGGGGGCCCGGGGAGCTGTTTTTT
V: TRBV4-3; size: .; D: .; J: TRBJ1-3; CDR3: CASSQELVREGRNTIYF; DNA: TGCGCCAGCAGCCAAGAACTGGTCCGAGAGGGTAGAAACACCATATATTTT
V: TRBV4-1; size: .; D: TRBD1; J: TRBJ2-2; CDR3: CASSHGTGFIGELFF; DNA: TGCGCCAGCAGCCACGGGACAGGTTTTATCGGGGAGCTGTTTTTT
V: TRBV11-2; size: .; D: .; J: TRBJ2-7; CDR3: CASSYGREQYF; DNA: TGTGCCAGCAGCTATGGGAGAGAGCAGTACTTC
V: TRBV20-1; size: .; D: .; J: TRBJ1-5; CDR3: CSASGGLHSNQPQHF; DNA: TGCAGTGCTAGTGGAGGGCTCCATAGCAATCAGCCCCAGCATTTT
V: TRBV6-5; size: .; D: TRBD1; J: TRBJ1-2; CDR3: CASSYNRGETNYGYTF; DNA: TGTGCCAGCAGTTACAACAGGGGGGAAACTAACTATGGCTACACCTTC
V: TRBV5-6; size: .; D: .; J: TRBJ2-5; CDR3: CASSLVAEETQYF; DNA: TGTGCCAGCAGCTTGGTCGCGGAAGAGACCCAGTACTTC
V: TRBV5-4; size: .; D: .; J: TRBJ2-1; CDR3: CASSSGASSYNEQFF; DNA: TGTGCCAGCAGCTCGGGAGCGAGCTCCTACAATGAGCAGTTCTTC
V: TRBV6-5; size: .; D: .; J: TRBJ2-3; CDR3: CASSYLGTSTDTQYF; DNA: TGTGCCAGCAGTTACTTAGGGACTAGCACAGATACGCAGTATTTT
V: TRBV28; size: .; D: .; J: TRBJ2-2; CDR3: CASRGRTVLAGELFF; DNA: TGTGCCAGCAGGGGCCGGACAGTGTTGGCCGGGGAGCTGTTTTTT
V: TRBV28; size: .; D: .; J: TRBJ2-7; CDR3: CASGNYEQYF; DNA: TGTGCCAGCGGAAACTACGAGCAGTACTTC
V: TRBV6-5; size: once; D: TRBD1; J: TRBJ1-1; CDR3: CASRSWTGRAFF; DNA: TGTGCCAGCAGGTCCTGGACAGGAAGAGCTTTCTTT
V: TRBV3-1/TRBV3-2; size: .; D: .; J: TRBJ1-1; CDR3: CASSQGGSTEAFF; DNA: TGTGCCAGCAGCCAGGGAGGGAGCACTGAAGCTTTCTTT
V: TRBV14; size: .; D: .; J: TRBJ2-5; CDR3: CASSPRQVQGTQYF; DNA: TGTGCCAGCAGCCCTCGACAGGTTCAGGGGACCCAGTACTTC
V: TRBV15; size: .; D: TRBD2; J: TRBJ2-2; CDR3: CATQGARGGDTGELFF; DNA: TGTGCCACCCAGGGCGCGCGGGGGGGCGACACCGGGGAGCTGTTTTTT
V: TRBV5-6; size: .; D: .; J: TRBJ1-2; CDR3: CASSLAGTGIIFNYGYTF; DNA: TGTGCCAGCAGCTTGGCCGGTACAGGGATAATCTTTAACTATGGCTACACCTTC